Following are 18 T cell receptor beta chains from one sample sequenced in a study of blood T cells in healthy people across ages. A sample-barcoded 5' primer and a J-beta primer mix were used in a second PCR of roughly 7 to 11 cycles. TCRdb processed the 5' RACE reads anew with MiXCR; each CDR3 protein has one entry. The sample has over a million distinct CDR3 sequences, roughly 40% seen once. Material for sequencing was blood. These receptors were obtained from a woman aged 18 to 35 in good health.

V usage is TRBV3-1 and J usage is TRBJ2-7; D assignment may be TRBD1 or TRBD2 (6 bases each). Trimming cost V 4 bases and J 0 bases, with 13 bases left between them. CDR1 and CDR2 (germline): LGHDT, YNNKEL (reference sequence). The CDR3 extends over 15 amino acids. Written as DNA, the CDR3 is TGTGCCAGCAGCCCCGGTTCGGGGGCCTCCTACGAGCAGTACTTC. This sequence encodes CASSPGSGASYEQYF.

The V call is TRBV7-6, the J call TRBJ2-7; a possible D gene is TRBD1 (6 bases). Trimming removed 5 bases at V and 7 bases at J, with 30 bases between. This CDR3 contains 18 residues. The V gene's germline CDR1 is SGHVS and CDR2 FNYEAQ. The CDR3 sequence: CASSLTGVLTPTMGEQYF. The CDR3 coding sequence is TGTGCCAGCAGCCTGACAGGAGTCCTCACTCCTACGATGGGAGAGCAGTACTTC.

This clonotype occurred a few times. The chain joins TRBV12-3 or TRBV12-4 to TRBJ2-5; possibly TRBD1 for D (5 bases). The end of the DNA fits TRBJ2-7 better, so the J call may be wrong. The CDR3 extends over 13 amino acids. DNA for the CDR3: TGTGCCAGCAGTTTACGCAGGGTGGACGAGCAGTACTTC. Its translation is CASSLRRVDEQYF.

This clonotype was seen a few times. J is TRBJ1-2 and V is TRBV20-1, with D unresolved. Trimming took off 2 bases at V and 0 bases at J, with 25 bases between the two ends. There are 19 residues in the CDR3. CDR1 DFQATT and CDR2 SNEGSKA come from the germline V gene (reference sequence). The CDR3 reads CSARTIEGPSAIANYGYTF. In DNA, the CDR3 is TGCAGTGCTAGAACTATTGAGGGCCCCTCAGCCATAGCTAACTATGGCTACACCTTC.

This clonotype was detected a few times. The V and J genes are TRBV6-4 and TRBJ1-6, with D uncertain. Germline assignment: CDR1 MRHNA and CDR2 SNTAGT. The CDR3 runs to 13 residues. The germline V and J ends were trimmed by 4 bases and 7 bases, with 8 bases remaining between them. DNA for the CDR3: TGTGCCAGCAGTGGAAACACGAATTCACCCCTCCACTTT. Amino acid sequence: CASSGNTNSPLHF.

This chain links TRBV6-5 with TRBJ2-5, with a weak D call TRBD2 (6 bases). Germline CDR1 reads MNHEY; CDR2 reads SVGAGI. Between the trimmed V and J ends, which lost 4 bases and 3 bases, there was a span of 15 bases. The CDR3 runs to 15 residues. The CDR3 is CASSSRGSGKETQYF. Here the CDR3 DNA reads TGTGCCAGCAGTTCTCGGGGTAGCGGAAAAGAGACCCAGTACTTC.

This rearrangement joins TRBV9 to TRBJ2-1; 8 positions agree with TRBD1. The CDR3 spans 16 residues. Germline CDR1 and CDR2: SGDLS and YYNGEE. J was trimmed by 3 bases and V by 3 bases; bases with no gene match: 8. The CDR3 DNA sequence: TGTGCCAGCAGCGCAACAGGGGGGTATAGCTACAATGAGCAGTTCTTC. Protein product: CASSATGGYSYNEQFF.

The chain uses TRBV11-1 and TRBJ2-5; a weak D match, TRBD1 (5 bases). V lost 6 bases to trimming and J lost 5 bases, with 13 bases between them. The germline CDR1 and CDR2 sequences are SGHAT and FQDESV (reference sequence). This CDR3 comprises 13 residues. The CDR3 sequence is CASRHDSVETQYF. CDR3 DNA: TGTGCCAGCAGACACGACAGTGTGGAGACCCAGTACTTC.

The genes are TRBV5-1 and TRBJ2-7, with 9 bases aligning to TRBD1. Trimming took 5 bases from V and 4 from J; bases not matched to a gene: 10. The CDR3 has 15 amino acids. Germline V gives CDR1 SGHRS, CDR2 YFSETQ. CDR3 in amino acids: CASRSGGQGLYEQYF. The CDR3 bases are TGCGCCAGCAGATCCGGGGGACAGGGTCTTTACGAGCAGTACTTC.

This clonotype appeared a few times. An end of the junction does not agree with germline; a read error may underlie this. The chain carries TRBV6-5 and TRBJ2-7, with TRBD2 as a possible D gene (5 bases). The CDR3 consists of 14 residues. CDR1 and CDR2 from the germline V gene are MNHEY and SVGAGI. CDR3 protein: CASSLDFLSYERYF. The DNA for the CDR3 is TGTGCCAGCAGCCTGGACTTTCTATCCTACGAGCGGTACTTC.

The sample holds many counts of this clonotype. The V and J genes are TRBV6-4 and TRBJ2-1, with 11 nucleotides matching TRBD2. The CDR3 extends over 15 amino acids. Germline V lookup: CDR1 MRHNA, CDR2 SNTAGT. Trimming removed 3 bases from V and 2 bases from J; junction bases left unmatched: 0. CDR3 nucleotides: TGTGCCAGCAGTGAGACTAGCGGGACCTACAATGAGCAGTTCTTC. It specifies CASSETSGTYNEQFF.

The gene calls are TRBV20-1 and TRBJ2-7, with TRBD2 identical over 9 bases. This CDR3 is 14 amino acids long. Germline CDR1 is DFQATT and CDR2 is SNEGSKA (reference sequence). V dropped 2 bases and J dropped 0; count of bases not matched to a gene: 2. The CDR3 loop is CSARLSGSSYEQYF. Written as DNA, the CDR3 is TGCAGTGCTAGACTTAGCGGGAGCTCCTACGAGCAGTACTTC.

This chain connects TRBV18 to TRBJ2-3, with 9 bases that match TRBD1. Germline lookup yields CDR1 KGHSH and CDR2 LQKENI. The CDR3 has 15 residues. The trim removed 4 bases at V and 4 bases at J, leaving 6 bases unmatched. CDR3 DNA: TGTGCCAGCTCACTCGACAGGGGGTCACCAGATACGCAGTATTTT. It translates to CASSLDRGSPDTQYF. The full variable domain, with the rest looked up from reference TRBV18 and TRBJ2-3, is NAGVMQNPRHLVRRRGQEARLRCSPMKGHSHVYWYRQLPEEGLKFMVYLQKENIIDESGMPKERFSAEFPKEGPSILRIQQVVRGDSAAYFCASSLDRGSPDTQYFGPGTRLTVL.

This clonotype was observed a handful of times. The chain uses TRBV7-9 and TRBJ2-3; 8 bases fit TRBD1. The CDR3 has 15 amino acids. The junction had 7 bases not matched to a gene; V was cut back by 5 bases and J by 3 bases. Germline CDR1 is SEHNR and CDR2 is FQNEAQ (reference sequence). The CDR3 DNA follows: TGTGCCAGCAGCCCCCAGGGGGCGAAGACAGATACGCAGTATTTT. It yields the protein CASSPQGAKTDTQYF.

V is TRBV6-5 and J is TRBJ2-3; the match to TRBD2 covers 7 bases. Germline CDR1 is MNHEY and CDR2 is SVGAGI. V lost 5 bases to trimming and J lost 8 bases; unmatched junction nucleotides: 4. This CDR3 region has 12 residues. CDR3 region: CASSQKRGTQYF. The CDR3 DNA is TGTGCCAGCAGTCAAAAGCGGGGTACGCAGTATTTT.

This clonotype was seen more than once but under ten times. The rearrangement links TRBV20-1 to TRBJ2-3, with TRBD2 as a possible D gene (5 bases). Germline V gives CDR1 DFQATT, CDR2 SNEGSKA (reference sequence). V gave up 1 base and J gave up 1 base, with 9 bases separating them. The CDR3 has 14 residues. The CDR3 spells CSARGESGTDTQYF. CDR3 DNA: TGCAGTGCTAGAGGGGAGAGCGGCACAGATACGCAGTATTTT.

The chain uses TRBV6-5 and TRBJ1-2; 8 positions match TRBD1. The CDR3 extends over 15 amino acids. V trimming: 6 bases; J trimming: 4 bases; junction bases outside the gene matches: 10. Germline assignment: CDR1 MNHEY and CDR2 SVGAGI. The DNA of the CDR3 is TGTGCCAGCAGCCGATCAGGGGGCAAGGGCTATGGCTACACCTTC. Translated: CASSRSGGKGYGYTF.

V usage is TRBV27 and J usage is TRBJ2-2; weak D call: TRBD2 (7 bases). In germline, CDR1 is MNHEY, CDR2 SMNVEV (reference sequence). CDR3 size: 17 residues. Deletions cut 4 bases from V and 3 bases from J, with 18 bases between. CDR3: CASSSSGGGSYTGELFF. CDR3 bases: TGTGCCAGCAGTTCCTCTGGCGGGGGCTCCTACACCGGGGAGCTGTTTTTT.